This TCR beta chain was profiled in a study of T cell responses to AZD1222 COVID-19 vaccine. Overall study context: Pooled in the analysis were second doses at about 4 or about 12 weeks.

Trimming removed 4 bases from V and 2 bases from J, with 18 bases in between. CDR1 and CDR2 (germline): LNHDA, SQIVND (reference sequence). The CDR3 length is 17 residues. Study-wide results and caveats: Donors were largely white British and mainly female; clonal diversity was possibly underestimated.

The assay was immunoSEQ multiplex PCR, and TCRdb's table has in-frame clones only and misses some. The table records approximately 160,000 clones, about nine tenths of them present only once. Details on this clone: Its antigen is still unknown.

Sequencing used peripheral blood, obtained on day 0 of AZD1222 vaccination. The J gene is TRBJ2-1, the V gene TRBV19, with D perhaps TRBD1 or TRBD2 (5 bases each). The sequence was obtained from an adult in good health. Written as DNA, the CDR3 is TGTGCCAGTAGTACCGAACTGAGCTGGGGGACCTACAATGAGCAGTTCTTC. It is translated as CASSTELSWGTYNEQFF.